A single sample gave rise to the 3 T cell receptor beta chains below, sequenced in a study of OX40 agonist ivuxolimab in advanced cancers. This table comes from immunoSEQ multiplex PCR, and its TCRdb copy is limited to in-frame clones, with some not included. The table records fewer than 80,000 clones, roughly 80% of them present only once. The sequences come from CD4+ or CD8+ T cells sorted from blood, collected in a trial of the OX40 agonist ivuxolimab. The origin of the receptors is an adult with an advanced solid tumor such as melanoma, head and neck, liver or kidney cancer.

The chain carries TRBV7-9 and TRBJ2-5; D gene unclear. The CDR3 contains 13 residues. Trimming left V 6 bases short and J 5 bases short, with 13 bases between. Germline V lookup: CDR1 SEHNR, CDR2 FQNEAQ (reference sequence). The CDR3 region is CASRNLVGETQYF. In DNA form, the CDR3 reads TGTGCCAGCAGGAACCTGGTAGGGGAGACCCAGTACTTC.

The CDR3 loop is CASSLGVNSGNTIYF. The CDR3 nucleotides are TGTGCCAGCAGCTTGGGGGTTAACTCTGGAAACACCATATATTTT. The chain uses TRBV11-2 and TRBJ1-3, with a weak D call TRBD1 (5 bases). The CDR3 consists of 15 residues. Germline V gene sequence: CDR1 SGHAT, CDR2 FQNNGV. Trimming took 3 bases from V and 0 from J, leaving 9 bases between them. The full variable domain, completed using reference TRBV11-2 and TRBJ1-3, is EAGVAQSPRYKIIEKRQSVAFWCNPISGHATLYWYQQILGQGPKLLIQFQNNGVVDDSQLPKDRFSAERLKGVDSTLKIQPAKLEDSAVYLCASSLGVNSGNTIYFGEGSWLTVV.

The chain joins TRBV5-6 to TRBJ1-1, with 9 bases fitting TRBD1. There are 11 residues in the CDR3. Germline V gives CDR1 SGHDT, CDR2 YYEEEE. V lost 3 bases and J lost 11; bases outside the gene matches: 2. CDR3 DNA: TGTGCCAGCAGCTCAGGACAGGGGGCTTTCTTT. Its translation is CASSSGQGAFF.